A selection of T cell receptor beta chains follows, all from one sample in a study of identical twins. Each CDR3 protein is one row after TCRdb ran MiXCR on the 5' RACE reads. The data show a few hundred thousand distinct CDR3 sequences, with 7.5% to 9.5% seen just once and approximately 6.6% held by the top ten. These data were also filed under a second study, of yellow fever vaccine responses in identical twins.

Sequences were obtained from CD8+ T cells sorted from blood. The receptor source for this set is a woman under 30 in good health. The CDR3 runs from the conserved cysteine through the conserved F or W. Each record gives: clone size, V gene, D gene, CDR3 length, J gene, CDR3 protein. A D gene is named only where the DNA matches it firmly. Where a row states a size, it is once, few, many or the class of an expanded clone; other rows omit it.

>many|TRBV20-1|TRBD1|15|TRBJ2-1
CSASVGQGANNEQFF
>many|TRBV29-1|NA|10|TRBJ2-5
CSVPGETQYF
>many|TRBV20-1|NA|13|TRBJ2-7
CSARAGLDYEQYF
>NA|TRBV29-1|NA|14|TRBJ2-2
CSVEVDPNTGELFF
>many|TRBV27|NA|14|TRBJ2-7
CASSLSDSTYEQYF
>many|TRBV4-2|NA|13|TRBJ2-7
CASSQERFYEQYF
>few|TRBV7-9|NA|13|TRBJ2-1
CASRSQADNEQFF
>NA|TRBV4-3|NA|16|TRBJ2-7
CASSQDGAGASYEQYF
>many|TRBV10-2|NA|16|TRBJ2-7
CASTIAETRPFYEQYF
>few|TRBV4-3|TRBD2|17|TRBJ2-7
CASSQDTSGSVSYEQYF
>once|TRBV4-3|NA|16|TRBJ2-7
CASSQRSGGGGYEQYF
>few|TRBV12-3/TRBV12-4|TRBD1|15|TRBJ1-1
CASSYTGTGGVGAFF
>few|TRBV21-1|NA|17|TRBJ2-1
CASSKASRPSSYNEQFF
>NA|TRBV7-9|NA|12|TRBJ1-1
CASSIEGAEAFF
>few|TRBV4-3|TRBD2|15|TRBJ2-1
CASSPGLAGGGEQFF
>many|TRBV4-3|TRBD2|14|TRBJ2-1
CASSQSGRGNEQFF